What follows are 18 T cell receptor beta chains derived from one specimen sequenced in a study of blood T cell repertoires in COVID-19. Clones were read by immunoSEQ multiplex PCR, and TCRdb kept only the in-frame ones, dropping some. Of about 280,000 clones listed, 88% are singletons. Material for sequencing was peripheral blood. All receptors derive from a man between 18 and 35 years old with active or convalescent COVID-19.

This clone was recorded a few times. The V and J genes are TRBV19 and TRBJ2-1, with 7 bases lining up with TRBD1. The CDR3 runs 15 residues. Germline CDR1 LNHDA, CDR2 SQIVND (reference sequence). V shed 7 bases, J shed 4 bases, and the junction held 10 bases outside the gene matches. CDR3 loop: CASISRQGEYNEQFF. The CDR3 DNA is TGTGCCAGTATAAGTCGACAGGGCGAATACAATGAGCAGTTCTTC.

The chain combines TRBV19 with TRBJ2-7; D not resolved. Germline values: CDR1 LNHDA, CDR2 SQIVND (reference sequence). The CDR3 length is 15 residues. The V end lost 2 bases, the J end lost 3 bases, and 14 bases lay between the germline ends. CDR3 nucleotide sequence: TGTGCCAGTAGTATACAGTACAGCCAACTCTACGAGCAGTACTTC. Protein: CASSIQYSQLYEQYF.

This chain links TRBV7-9 with TRBJ1-1, with TRBD1 as a possible D gene (5 bases). The CDR3 runs 14 residues. Trimming removed 3 bases from V and 8 bases from J, with 16 bases in between. Germline loops: CDR1 SEHNR, CDR2 FQNEAQ (reference sequence). The CDR3 loop reads CASSLGEWGGEAFF. The CDR3 nucleotides read TGTGCCAGCAGCTTGGGGGAATGGGGAGGAGAAGCTTTCTTT.

A few counts support this clone. The chain uses TRBV12-5 and TRBJ1-2, with 7 positions matching TRBD1. Trimming took 2 bases from V and 7 from J; bases not matched to a gene: 7. Per germline, CDR1 LGHNT and CDR2 FRNRAP. The CDR3 loop spans 14 amino acids. CDR3 loop: CASGLTTGYRGYTF. CDR3 sequence (DNA): TGTGCTAGTGGTTTGACGACAGGGTACCGTGGCTACACCTTC.

The chain combines TRBV7-7 with TRBJ2-1; maybe TRBD1 (6 bases). The CDR3 is 15 amino acids. Germline assignment: CDR1 SSHAT and CDR2 FNYEAQ (reference sequence). With 4 bases removed from V and 5 bases from J, the gap between germline ends came to 15 bases. The CDR3 region has the DNA TGTGCCAGCAGCTGGGGTCCAGGGGAGAACAATGAGCAGTTCTTC. Translated: CASSWGPGENNEQFF.

This chain joins TRBV19 and TRBJ2-7; tentatively, D is TRBD1 (7 bases). Germline values: CDR1 LNHDA, CDR2 SQIVND (reference sequence). V was trimmed by 4 bases and J by 5 bases, leaving 15 bases between them. This CDR3 region has 14 residues. The CDR3, as DNA: TGTGCCAGTAGTAAAACAGGGGAGGACGACGAGCAGTACTTC. Translating it yields CASSKTGEDDEQYF.

V usage is TRBV3-1 (or the pseudogene TRBV3-2) and J usage is TRBJ2-2; weak D call: TRBD1 (6 bases). The CDR3 consists of 15 residues. V lost 1 base and J lost 4, with 10 bases in between. Germline lookup yields CDR1 LGHDT and CDR2 YNNKEL (reference sequence). The CDR3 DNA is TGTGCCAGCAGCCAAGGCCGGACAGTCACCGGGGAGCTGTTTTTT. Translating gives CASSQGRTVTGELFF.

The rearrangement joins TRBV6-5 to TRBJ2-5; perhaps TRBD1 as D (6 bases). Germline CDR1 MNHEY, CDR2 SVGAGI. The V gene lost 7 bases and the J gene lost 6 bases, with 15 bases spanning the gap. CDR3 length: 13 amino acids. CDR3 residues: CASKPQGFKTQYF. CDR3 sequence (DNA): TGTGCCAGCAAACCACAGGGCTTCAAGACCCAGTACTTC.

The chain links TRBV7-9 to TRBJ1-1; D unclear. The germline gives CDR1 SEHNR, CDR2 FQNEAQ (reference sequence). V was trimmed by 3 bases and J by 6 bases, leaving 14 bases between them. The CDR3 totals 14 residues. The CDR3 sequence is CASSFAGAGAEAFF. The CDR3 coding sequence is TGTGCCAGCAGCTTCGCCGGAGCCGGGGCTGAAGCTTTCTTT.

This clone showed up just a few times. This chain links TRBV10-3 with TRBJ1-4; D may be TRBD1 (5 bases). This CDR3 has 20 residues. Germline-derived CDR1 and CDR2 are ENHRY and SYGVKD. Trimming took 0 bases from V and 6 from J, leaving 26 bases between them. Here the CDR3 reads CAISESGTATSRGSYEKLFF. CDR3 coding DNA: TGTGCCATCAGTGAGTCGGGCACAGCCACTTCTAGGGGTTCGTATGAAAAACTGTTTTTT.

The chain employs TRBV5-6 and TRBJ1-1; no clear D gene. With 0 bases removed from V and 3 bases from J, the gap between germline ends came to 6 bases. CDR3 length: 13 amino acids. Germline-derived CDR1 and CDR2 are SGHDT and YYEEEE. The CDR3 here is CASSLGGDTEAFF. In nucleotides, the CDR3 is TGTGCCAGCAGCTTGGGGGGAGACACTGAAGCTTTCTTT.

The V call is TRBV4-3, the J call TRBJ2-5; 9 positions match TRBD1. The CDR3 length is 18 residues. Germline V gene sequence: CDR1 LGHNA, CDR2 YSLEER. Losses at the gene ends were 0 bases for V and 5 bases for J; bases not matched to a gene: 13. The DNA of the CDR3 is TGCGCCAGCAGCCAAGATTGGCGACCGGGACAGGGCTTGGAGACCCAGTACTTC. This translates into CASSQDWRPGQGLETQYF.

As to this clone: This CDR3 is also generated by other DNA sequences in the sample. The rearrangement joins TRBV4-1 to TRBJ2-3, with 12 positions matching TRBD2. This CDR3 has 16 amino acids. Losses at the gene ends were 1 base for V and 3 bases for J; bases not matched to a gene: 2. The V gene's germline CDR1 is MGHRA and CDR2 YSYEKL. The CDR3 spells CASSQVTSGGTDTQYF. In nucleotides, the CDR3 is TGCGCCAGCAGCCAAGTAACTAGCGGGGGGACAGATACGCAGTATTTT.

V and J are TRBV28 and TRBJ1-6; D gene uncertain. Germline V CDR1 and CDR2: MDHEN, SYDVKM. V was trimmed by 5 bases and J by 2 bases, leaving 7 bases between them. The CDR3 length is 14 residues. As DNA, the CDR3 is TGTGCCAGCAGTCTCGGGACCTATAATTCACCCCTCCACTTT. Amino acid sequence: CASSLGTYNSPLHF.

The chain joins TRBV5-1 to TRBJ2-3; TRBD2 is a possible D gene (6 bases). V was clipped by 6 bases and J by 2 bases, with 10 bases between them. CDR3 length: 13 amino acids. Germline CDR1 is SGHRS and CDR2 is YFSETQ. The CDR3 bases are TGCGCCAGCAATGGCGGGGTCACAGATACGCAGTATTTT. Translation: CASNGGVTDTQYF.

The chain links TRBV5-8 to TRBJ2-1, with a weak D call TRBD1 (6 bases). CDR3 length: 15 amino acids. V lost 0 bases and J lost 4, with 11 bases in between. Germline CDR1 is SGHTS and CDR2 is YDEGEE. In DNA, the CDR3 is TGTGCCAGCAGCTTGGGTCGCAGGGGTTACAATGAGCAGTTCTTC. This codes for CASSLGRRGYNEQFF.

This clone was seen more than once but under ten times. The CDR3: CASSVAGTGKVRNTIYF. The CDR3 DNA reads as TGTGCCAGCAGCGTAGCGGGTACAGGGAAAGTTAGAAACACCATATATTTT. J is TRBJ1-3 and V is TRBV9, with D possibly TRBD1 on 6 matching bases. This CDR3 has 17 amino acids. V dropped 0 bases and J dropped 5 bases, with 18 bases sitting between them. The germline CDR1 and CDR2 sequences are SGDLS and YYNGEE.

The CDR3 loop is CAISASGAGDTQYF. The CDR3 DNA sequence: TGTGCCATCAGTGCCAGCGGGGCGGGGGATACGCAGTATTTT. The V gene is TRBV10-3, the J gene TRBJ2-3; 7 bases fit TRBD2. The CDR3 consists of 14 residues. CDR1 is ENHRY and CDR2 is SYGVKD in the germline V gene. V dropped 4 bases and J dropped 6; count of bases not matched to a gene: 7.